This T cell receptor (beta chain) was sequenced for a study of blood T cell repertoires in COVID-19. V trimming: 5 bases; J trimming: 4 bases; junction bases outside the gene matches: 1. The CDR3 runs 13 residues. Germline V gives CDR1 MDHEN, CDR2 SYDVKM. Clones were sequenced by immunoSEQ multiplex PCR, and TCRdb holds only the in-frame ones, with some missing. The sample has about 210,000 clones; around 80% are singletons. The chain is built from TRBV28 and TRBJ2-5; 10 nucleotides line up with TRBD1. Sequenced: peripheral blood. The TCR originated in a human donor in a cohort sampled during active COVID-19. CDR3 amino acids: CASSRTGGETQYF. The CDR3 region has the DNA TGTGCCAGCAGTCGGACAGGGGGAGAGACCCAGTACTTC.